This TCR beta chain is from a study of T cell repertoires in cytomegalovirus infection. Study in general: Public TCR beta signatures marked donors with CMV infection and the matching HLA. Study conclusions and caveats: Ex vivo, HLA-C-restricted CMV-specific TCR beta clonotypes prevailed over the rest of the response. Summed frequency of public TCR beta families distinguished CMV carriers with the relevant HLA.

One entry per CDR3 protein, called by TCRdb with MiXCR from the reads. The sample records about 700,000 distinct CDR3 sequences, around 31% being singletons. Looked up from germline, CDR1 is MNHNS and CDR2 is SASEGT. The CDR3 spans 13 residues. This clonotype was seen a few times. As yet, its antigen is unknown. A junction boundary mismatches the germline segment, possibly from a read error. The source is a human donor in good health (CMV status not recorded). Some clones in this sample may be carry-over from other donors' samples. Material: cultured PBMCs, obtained from culture after CMV antigen stimulation. This sequence joins TRBV6-1 and TRBJ2-7; D unresolved. The CDR3 protein is CASSEPSSDPLHF. CDR3 bases: TGTGCCAGCAGCGAACCGTCGTCGGATCCCCTCCACTTC.